This TCR beta chain was sequenced for a study of cytomegalovirus exposure and HLA in healthy donors. This clone has only a few counts. 13 Jbeta primers and 60 Vbeta primers were used for the PCR. Here immunoSEQ multiplex PCR was the method, and the copy in TCRdb shows in-frame clones only, minus some. The sample includes 120,000 to 150,000 clones, around 66% of them seen just once. V shed 6 bases and J 4 bases; nucleotides not matched to a gene: 8. This CDR3 contains 16 residues. Per germline, CDR1 SGHRS and CDR2 YFSETQ. The sequence came from a woman aged 25-40 years in good health and CMV-seropositive. The chain links TRBV5-1 to TRBJ2-3; 13 bases map to TRBD2. The sequencing input was PBMCs. In nucleotides, the CDR3 is TGCGCCAGCAACCTACTAGCGGGAGGGCCACCAGATACGCAGTATTTT. It codes for CASNLLAGGPPDTQYF. Variable domain in full (rest from reference TRBV5-1 and TRBJ2-3): KAGVTQTPRYLIKTRGQQVTLSCSPISGHRSVSWYQQTPGQGLQFLFEYFSETQRNKGNFPGRFSGRQFSNSRSEMNVSTLELGDSALYLCASNLLAGGPPDTQYFGPGTRLTVL.